This T cell receptor beta chain was sequenced in a study of blood T cell repertoires in COVID-19. Study background: The origin of the acute and convalescent COVID-19 samples was the United States, Italy and Spain.

CDR3 length equals 16 residues. Trimming stripped 3 bases from V and 6 bases from J, with 18 bases between. CDR1 is SGHTA, CDR2 FQGTGA, per germline. Using immunoSEQ multiplex PCR, the repertoire was profiled, and TCRdb retains in-frame clones only, with some absent. The sample includes over 130,000 clones, around 83% of them seen just once. The sequence was obtained from a woman over 75 with acute or convalescent COVID-19. The J gene is TRBJ2-1, the V gene TRBV7-3; possible D gene TRBD1, 6 bases. The specimen was peripheral blood. The CDR3 coding sequence is TGTGCCAGCAGCTTTGCACAGGGTTATCCCCTCAATGAGCAGTTCTTC. Translation gives CASSFAQGYPLNEQFF.